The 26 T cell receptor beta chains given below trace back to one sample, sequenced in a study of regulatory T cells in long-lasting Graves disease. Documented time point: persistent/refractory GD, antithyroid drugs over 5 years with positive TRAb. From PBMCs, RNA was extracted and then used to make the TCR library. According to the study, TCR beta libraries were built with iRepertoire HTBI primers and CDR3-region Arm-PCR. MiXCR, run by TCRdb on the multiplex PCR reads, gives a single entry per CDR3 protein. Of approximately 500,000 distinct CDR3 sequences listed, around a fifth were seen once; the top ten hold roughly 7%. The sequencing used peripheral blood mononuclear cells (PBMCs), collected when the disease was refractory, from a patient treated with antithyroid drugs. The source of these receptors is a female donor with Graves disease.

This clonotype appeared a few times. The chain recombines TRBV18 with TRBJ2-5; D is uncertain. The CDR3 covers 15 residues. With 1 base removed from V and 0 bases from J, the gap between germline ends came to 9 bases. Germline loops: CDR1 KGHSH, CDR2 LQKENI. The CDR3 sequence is CASSPRDLYQETQYF. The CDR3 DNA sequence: TGTGCCAGCTCACCACGGGATCTTTACCAAGAGACCCAGTACTTC.

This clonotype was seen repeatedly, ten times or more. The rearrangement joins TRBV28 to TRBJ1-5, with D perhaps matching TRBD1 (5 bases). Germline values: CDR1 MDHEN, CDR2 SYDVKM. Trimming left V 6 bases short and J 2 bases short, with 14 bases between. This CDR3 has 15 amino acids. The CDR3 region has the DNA TGTGCCAGCAGATATCAGGGAATGCGCAATCAGCCCCAGCATTTT. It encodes CASRYQGMRNQPQHF.

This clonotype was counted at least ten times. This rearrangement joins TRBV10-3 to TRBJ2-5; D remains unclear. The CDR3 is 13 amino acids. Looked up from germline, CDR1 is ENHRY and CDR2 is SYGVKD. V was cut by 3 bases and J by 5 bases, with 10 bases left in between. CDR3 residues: CAISDPGPETQYF. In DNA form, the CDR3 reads TGTGCCATCAGTGACCCCGGTCCCGAGACCCAGTACTTC.

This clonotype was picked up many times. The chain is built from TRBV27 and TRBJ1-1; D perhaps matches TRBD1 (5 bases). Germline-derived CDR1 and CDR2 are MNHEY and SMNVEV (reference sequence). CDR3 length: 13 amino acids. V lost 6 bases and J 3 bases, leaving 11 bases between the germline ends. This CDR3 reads CASSRGEDTEAFF. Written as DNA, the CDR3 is TGTGCCAGCAGCAGAGGGGAGGACACTGAAGCTTTCTTT.

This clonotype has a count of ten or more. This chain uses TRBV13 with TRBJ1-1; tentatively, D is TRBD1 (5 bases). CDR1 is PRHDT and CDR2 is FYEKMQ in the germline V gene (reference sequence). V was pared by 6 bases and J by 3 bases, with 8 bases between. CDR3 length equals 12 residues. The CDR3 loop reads CASSWGDTEAFF. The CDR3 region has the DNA TGTGCCAGCAGTTGGGGGGACACTGAAGCTTTCTTT. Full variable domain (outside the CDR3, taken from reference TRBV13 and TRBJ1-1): AAGVIQSPRHLIKEKRETATLKCYPIPRHDTVYWYQQGPGQDPQFLISFYEKMQSDKGSIPDRFSAQQFSDYHSELNMSSLELGDSALYFCASSWGDTEAFFGQGTRLTVV.

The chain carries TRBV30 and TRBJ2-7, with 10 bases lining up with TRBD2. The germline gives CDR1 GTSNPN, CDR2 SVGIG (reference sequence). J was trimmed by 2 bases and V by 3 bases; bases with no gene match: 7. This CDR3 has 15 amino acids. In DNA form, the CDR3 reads TGTGCCTGGAGGGGACTAGCGCTCGGTCCCTACGAGCAGTACTTC. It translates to CAWRGLALGPYEQYF.

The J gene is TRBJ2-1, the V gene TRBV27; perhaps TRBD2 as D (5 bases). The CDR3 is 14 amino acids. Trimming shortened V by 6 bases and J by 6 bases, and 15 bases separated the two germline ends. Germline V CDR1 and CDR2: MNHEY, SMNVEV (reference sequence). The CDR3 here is CASRFLGAGNEQFF. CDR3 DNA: TGTGCCAGCAGGTTCTTGGGAGCAGGCAATGAGCAGTTCTTC.

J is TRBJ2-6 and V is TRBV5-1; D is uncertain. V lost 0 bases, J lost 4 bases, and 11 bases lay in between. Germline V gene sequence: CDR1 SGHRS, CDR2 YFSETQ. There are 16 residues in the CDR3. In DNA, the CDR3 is TGCGCCAGCAGCTTGGAGGCCCAGAGCGGGGCCAACGTCCTGACTTTC. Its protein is CASSLEAQSGANVLTF.

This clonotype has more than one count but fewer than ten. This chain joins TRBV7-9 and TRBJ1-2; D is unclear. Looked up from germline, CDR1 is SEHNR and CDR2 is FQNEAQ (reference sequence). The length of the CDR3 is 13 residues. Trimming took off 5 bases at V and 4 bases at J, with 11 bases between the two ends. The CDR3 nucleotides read TGTGCCAGCAGCCCGATGGGAGCCTATGGCTACACCTTC. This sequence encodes CASSPMGAYGYTF.

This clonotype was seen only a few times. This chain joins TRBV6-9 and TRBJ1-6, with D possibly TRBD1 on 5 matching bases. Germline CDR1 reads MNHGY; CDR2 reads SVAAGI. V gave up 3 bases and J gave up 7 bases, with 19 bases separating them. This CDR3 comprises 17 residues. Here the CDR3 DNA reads TGTGCCAGCAGTTACCCGGGGACCTTCATTGGAAATTCACCCCTCCACTTT. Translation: CASSYPGTFIGNSPLHF.

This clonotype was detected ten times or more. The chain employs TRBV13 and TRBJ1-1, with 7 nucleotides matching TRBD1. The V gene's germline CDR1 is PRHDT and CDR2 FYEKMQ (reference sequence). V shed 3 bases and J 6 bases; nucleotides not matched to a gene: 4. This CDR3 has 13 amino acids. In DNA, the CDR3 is TGTGCCAGCAGCTTCGGACAGGTCCCTGAAGCTTTCTTT. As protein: CASSFGQVPEAFF.

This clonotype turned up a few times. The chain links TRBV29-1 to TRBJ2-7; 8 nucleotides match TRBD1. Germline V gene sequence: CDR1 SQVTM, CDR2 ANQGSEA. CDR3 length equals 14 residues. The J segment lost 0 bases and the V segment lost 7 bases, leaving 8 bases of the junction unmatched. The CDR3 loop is CSAAGTGSSYEQYF. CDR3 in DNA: TGCAGCGCCGCCGGGACAGGAAGCTCCTACGAGCAGTACTTC.

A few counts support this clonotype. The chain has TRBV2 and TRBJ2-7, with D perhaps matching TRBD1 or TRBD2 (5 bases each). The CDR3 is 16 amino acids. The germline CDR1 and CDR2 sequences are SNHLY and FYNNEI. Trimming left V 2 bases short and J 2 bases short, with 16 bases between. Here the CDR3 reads CASSEQGAGNTYEQYF. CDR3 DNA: TGTGCCAGCAGTGAACAGGGAGCCGGTAACACCTACGAGCAGTACTTC.

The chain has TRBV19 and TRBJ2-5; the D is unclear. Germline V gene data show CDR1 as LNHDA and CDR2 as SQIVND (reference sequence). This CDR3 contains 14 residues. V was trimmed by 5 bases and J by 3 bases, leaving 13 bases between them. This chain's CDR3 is CASSWTGEKETQYF. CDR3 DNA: TGTGCCAGTAGTTGGACCGGTGAGAAAGAGACCCAGTACTTC.

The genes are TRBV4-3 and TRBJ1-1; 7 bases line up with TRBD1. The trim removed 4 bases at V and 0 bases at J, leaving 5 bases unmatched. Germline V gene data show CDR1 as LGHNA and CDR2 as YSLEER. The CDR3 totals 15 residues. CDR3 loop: CASSRGTAMNTEAFF. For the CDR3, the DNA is TGCGCCAGCAGCCGGGGGACAGCCATGAACACTGAAGCTTTCTTT.

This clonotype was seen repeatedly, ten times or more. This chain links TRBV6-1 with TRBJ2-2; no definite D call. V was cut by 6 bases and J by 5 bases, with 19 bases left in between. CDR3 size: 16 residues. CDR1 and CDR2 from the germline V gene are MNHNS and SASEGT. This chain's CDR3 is CASSLLPGRLTGELFF. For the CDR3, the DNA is TGTGCCAGCAGCCTCTTGCCAGGAAGATTAACCGGGGAGCTGTTTTTT.

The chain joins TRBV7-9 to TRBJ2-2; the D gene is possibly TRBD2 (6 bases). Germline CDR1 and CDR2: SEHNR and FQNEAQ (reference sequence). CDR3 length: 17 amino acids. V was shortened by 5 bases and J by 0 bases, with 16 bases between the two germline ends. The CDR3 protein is CASSPSPGLPNTGELFF. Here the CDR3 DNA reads TGTGCCAGCAGCCCCTCTCCGGGACTTCCGAACACCGGGGAGCTGTTTTTT. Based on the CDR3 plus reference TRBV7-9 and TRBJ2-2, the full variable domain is DTGVSQNPRHKITKRGQNVTFRCDPISEHNRLYWYRQTLGQGPEFLTYFQNEAQLEKSRLLSDRFSAERPKGSFSTLEIQRTEQGDSAMYLCASSPSPGLPNTGELFFGEGSRLTVL.

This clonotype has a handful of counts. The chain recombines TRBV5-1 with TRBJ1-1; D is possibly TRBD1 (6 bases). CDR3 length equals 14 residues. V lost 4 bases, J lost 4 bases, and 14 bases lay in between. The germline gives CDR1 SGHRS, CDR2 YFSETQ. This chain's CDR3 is CASSKDSSLTEAFF. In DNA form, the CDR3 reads TGCGCCAGCAGCAAGGACAGCAGCCTCACTGAAGCTTTCTTT. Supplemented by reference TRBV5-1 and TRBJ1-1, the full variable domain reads KAGVTQTPRYLIKTRGQQVTLSCSPISGHRSVSWYQQTPGQGLQFLFEYFSETQRNKGNFPGRFSGRQFSNSRSEMNVSTLELGDSALYLCASSKDSSLTEAFFGQGTRLTVV.

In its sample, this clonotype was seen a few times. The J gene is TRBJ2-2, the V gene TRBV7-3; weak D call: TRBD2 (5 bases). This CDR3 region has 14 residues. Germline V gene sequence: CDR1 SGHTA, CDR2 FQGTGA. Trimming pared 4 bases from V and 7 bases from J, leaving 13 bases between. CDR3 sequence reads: CASSSGLRGGELFF. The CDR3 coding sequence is TGTGCCAGCAGCTCCGGTCTCCGGGGCGGGGAGCTGTTTTTT. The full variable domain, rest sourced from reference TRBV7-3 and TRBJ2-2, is GAGVSQTPSNKVTEKGKYVELRCDPISGHTALYWYRQSLGQGPEFLIYFQGTGAADDSGLPNDRFFAVRPEGSVSTLKIQRTERGDSAVYLCASSSGLRGGELFFGEGSRLTVL.

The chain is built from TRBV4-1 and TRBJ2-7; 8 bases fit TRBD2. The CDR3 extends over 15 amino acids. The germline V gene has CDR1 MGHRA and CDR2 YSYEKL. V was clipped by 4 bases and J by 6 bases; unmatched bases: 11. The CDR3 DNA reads TGCGCCAGCAGCCGCCCCGGGACTAGAGCCTCCGAGCAGTACTTC. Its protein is CASSRPGTRASEQYF.

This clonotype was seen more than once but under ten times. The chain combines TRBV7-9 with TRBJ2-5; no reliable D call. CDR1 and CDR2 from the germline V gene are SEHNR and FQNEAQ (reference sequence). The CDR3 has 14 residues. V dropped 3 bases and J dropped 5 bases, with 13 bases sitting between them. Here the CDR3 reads CASSFLGNGETQYF. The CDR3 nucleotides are TGTGCCAGCAGCTTTTTAGGGAATGGGGAGACCCAGTACTTC.

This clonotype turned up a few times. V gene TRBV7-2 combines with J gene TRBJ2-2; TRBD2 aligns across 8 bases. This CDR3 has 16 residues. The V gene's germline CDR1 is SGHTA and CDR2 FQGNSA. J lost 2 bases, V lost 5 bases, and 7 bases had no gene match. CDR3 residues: CASSPSAGGNTGELFF. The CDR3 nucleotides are TGTGCCAGCAGCCCCTCGGCGGGAGGTAACACCGGGGAGCTGTTTTTT.

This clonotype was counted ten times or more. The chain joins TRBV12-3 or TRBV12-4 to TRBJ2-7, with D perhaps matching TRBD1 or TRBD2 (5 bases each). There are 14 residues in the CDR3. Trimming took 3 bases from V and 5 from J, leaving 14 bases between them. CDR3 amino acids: CASSFLGDGDEQYF. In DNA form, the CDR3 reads TGTGCCAGCAGTTTTCTTGGGGACGGAGACGAGCAGTACTTC.

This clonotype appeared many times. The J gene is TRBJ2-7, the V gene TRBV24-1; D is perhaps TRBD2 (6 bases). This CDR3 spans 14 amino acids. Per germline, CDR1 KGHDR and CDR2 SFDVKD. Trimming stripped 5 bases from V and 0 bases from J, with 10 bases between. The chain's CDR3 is CATSGAGDSYEQYF. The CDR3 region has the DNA TGTGCCACCAGTGGAGCGGGTGACTCCTACGAGCAGTACTTC.

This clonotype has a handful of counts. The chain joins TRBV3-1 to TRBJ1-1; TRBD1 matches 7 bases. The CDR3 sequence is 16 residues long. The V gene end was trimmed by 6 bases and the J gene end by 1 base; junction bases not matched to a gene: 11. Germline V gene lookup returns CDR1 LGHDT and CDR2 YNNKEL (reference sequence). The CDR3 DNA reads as TGTGCCAGCAGACACACAGGGGTGGCAGGGAACACTGAAGCTTTCTTT. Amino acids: CASRHTGVAGNTEAFF.

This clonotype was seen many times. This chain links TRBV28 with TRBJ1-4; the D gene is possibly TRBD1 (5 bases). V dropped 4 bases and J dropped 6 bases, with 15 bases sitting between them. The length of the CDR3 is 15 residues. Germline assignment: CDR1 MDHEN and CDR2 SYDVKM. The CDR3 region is CASSSSQAGDEKLFF. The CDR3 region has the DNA TGTGCCAGCAGTTCATCACAAGCGGGGGATGAAAAACTGTTTTTT.